This entry lists 7 T cell receptor beta chains sequenced from one sample in a study of T cells in Graves' hyperthyroidism and ophthalmopathy. What was amplified from RNA transcripts were TCR beta CDR3 regions. Researchers ran a first-round RT-PCR on the TCR CDR3 using the HTBI primer set. TCRdb passed the multiplex PCR reads through MiXCR, listing each CDR3 protein once. The sample shows about 540,000 distinct CDR3 sequences, around 45% of them seen only once. The source material was peripheral blood or thyroid tissue (not recorded which). The origin of the receptors is a woman aged 18-29 years with Graves' hyperthyroidism.

This clonotype was detected only a few times. The chain recombines TRBV7-3 with TRBJ2-7, with 12 bases lining up with TRBD1. Per the germline V gene, CDR1 is SGHTA and CDR2 is FQGTGA. Trimming at V came to 3 bases and at J to 8 bases, leaving 8 bases not matched to a gene. The CDR3 runs 15 residues. CDR3: CASSFRDRGLGKQYF. In DNA form, the CDR3 reads TGTGCCAGCAGCTTCCGGGACAGGGGGCTTGGTAAGCAGTACTTC.

The chain recombines TRBV29-1 with TRBJ2-3; D is possibly TRBD1 (5 bases). Germline CDR1 and CDR2: SQVTM and ANQGSEA. V gave up 3 bases and J gave up 3 bases, with 7 bases separating them. This CDR3 comprises 12 residues. CDR3: CSVDAGTDTQYF. In DNA form, the CDR3 reads TGCAGCGTTGATGCAGGGACAGATACGCAGTATTTT.

This chain links TRBV7-9 with TRBJ1-5; the D is unclear. Germline CDR1 and CDR2: SEHNR and FQNEAQ (reference sequence). The V and J ends lost 0 bases and 3 bases respectively, with 6 bases between them. The CDR3 extends over 14 amino acids. The DNA of the CDR3 is TGTGCCAGCAGCTTAGCGGTTGACAATCAGCCCCAGCATTTT. Amino acid sequence: CASSLAVDNQPQHF.

This CDR3 reads CASSQDETGVYEQYF. CDR3 bases: TGTGCCAGCAGCCAAGATGAGACAGGGGTGTACGAGCAGTACTTC. The chain couples TRBV7-3 to TRBJ2-7, with 8 bases that match TRBD1. The CDR3 runs to 15 residues. Germline lookup yields CDR1 SGHTA and CDR2 FQGTGA. V dropped 5 bases and J dropped 4; count of bases not matched to a gene: 10.

CDR3 region: CASSLTGGDSYEQYF. In DNA, the CDR3 is TGTGCCAGCAGCTTGACAGGAGGGGACTCCTACGAGCAGTACTTC. V and J are TRBV7-9 and TRBJ2-7; possibly TRBD1 or TRBD2 for D (6 bases each). V was trimmed by 3 bases and J by 0 bases, leaving 12 bases between them. CDR1 is SEHNR and CDR2 is FQNEAQ in the germline V gene (reference sequence). The CDR3 is 15 amino acids.

This clonotype has at least ten counts. This rearrangement joins TRBV11-2 to TRBJ2-7; D unclear. V lost 1 base and J 3 bases, leaving 10 bases between the germline ends. CDR3 length: 14 residues. Germline V gene lookup returns CDR1 SGHAT and CDR2 FQNNGV. The DNA for the CDR3 is TGTGCCAGCAGCTTAGCGCCGGGCGGCTACGAGCAGTACTTC. It yields the protein CASSLAPGGYEQYF.

The V call is TRBV25-1, the J call TRBJ2-3, with D possibly matching TRBD1 (6 bases). Germline V gives CDR1 MGHDK, CDR2 SYGVNS. Between the trimmed V and J ends, which lost 3 bases and 6 bases, there was a span of 16 bases. This CDR3 is built from 15 residues. Written as DNA, the CDR3 is TGTGCCAGCAGTGAGGATTTACAGGGCATGGATACGCAGTATTTT. Translation: CASSEDLQGMDTQYF.